Presented here are 21 T cell receptor beta chains from one specimen sequenced in a study of cytomegalovirus exposure and HLA in healthy donors (dated by TCRdb to 2015 to 2018). Libraries were made using the immunoSEQ multiplex PCR assay. For the multiplex PCR, a mixture combining 60 forward primers for TCR Vbeta segments and 13 reverse primers for TCR Jbeta segments was used. In TCRdb, the immuneACCESS table is reduced to in-frame sequences with V and J assigned. These tables do not hold every clone; where another copy was compared, an unresolved V gene accounts for under half, and the others remain unexplained. The table for this sample lists tens of thousands of clones; approximately 60% of them were counted only once. The ten largest account for under 4.5% of the sample. Sequencing used PBMCs. Every receptor here comes from a male donor in good health and CMV-seropositive.

The chain joins TRBV7-3 to TRBJ2-2; D is unresolved. The CDR3 consists of 14 residues. Germline values: CDR1 SGHTA, CDR2 FQGTGA. V was pared by 5 bases and J by 2 bases, with 9 bases between. CDR3 sequence: CASSLTTNTGELFF. In DNA, the CDR3 is TGTGCCAGCAGCCTTACTACCAACACCGGGGAGCTGTTTTTT.

This chain links TRBV2 with TRBJ1-5; unclear D gene. The CDR3 sequence is 14 residues long. CDR1 and CDR2 from the germline V gene are SNHLY and FYNNEI. Between the trimmed V and J ends, which lost 4 bases and 5 bases, there was a span of 12 bases. CDR3 protein: CASSGGSAYQPQHF. The CDR3 bases are TGTGCCAGCAGTGGAGGGTCTGCCTATCAGCCCCAGCATTTT.

The chain has TRBV30 and TRBJ1-5; a possible D gene is TRBD1 (5 bases). Per the germline V gene, CDR1 is GTSNPN and CDR2 is SVGIG (reference sequence). This CDR3 comprises 16 residues. V was pared by 1 base and J by 6 bases, with 19 bases between. The CDR3 region is CAWSGDIGRGAQPQHF. Here the CDR3 DNA reads TGTGCCTGGAGTGGGGATATTGGGAGGGGCGCTCAGCCCCAGCATTTT.

The V and J genes are TRBV5-4 and TRBJ2-1; D is undetermined. The CDR3 spans 14 residues. CDR1 and CDR2 from the germline V gene are SGHNT and YYREEE (reference sequence). V was shortened by 4 bases and J by 8 bases, with 16 bases between the two germline ends. For the CDR3, the DNA is TGTGCCAGCAGCCTTGAGCTATCTGAGGATGAGCAGTTCTTC. It yields the protein CASSLELSEDEQFF.

The chain recombines TRBV7-6 with TRBJ2-7; perhaps TRBD2 as D (6 bases). CDR3 length equals 14 residues. CDR1 and CDR2 (germline): SGHVS, FNYEAQ. The V and J ends lost 0 bases and 6 bases respectively, with 12 bases between them. The CDR3 nucleotides are TGTGCCAGCAGCTTAGCCGGGGGAGGCGGCGAGCAGTACTTC. It encodes CASSLAGGGGEQYF.

This chain connects TRBV5-6 to TRBJ2-7; 15 bases align to TRBD2. With 6 bases clipped from V and 9 bases from J, the junction kept 16 bases outside the gene matches. This CDR3 comprises 17 residues. Germline-derived CDR1 and CDR2 are SGHDT and YYEEEE. The CDR3 region is CASTNPGLAGGLSLQYF. The CDR3 coding sequence is TGTGCCAGCACTAATCCGGGACTAGCGGGAGGCCTTAGTTTGCAGTACTTC.

Written as DNA, the CDR3 is TGCGCCAGCAGCCAAGAAGGGGACAGGGGGCCAGATGTCGGCTACACCTTC. This translates into CASSQEGDRGPDVGYTF. V usage is TRBV4-1 and J usage is TRBJ1-2; TRBD1 matches at 12 bases. Per the germline V gene, CDR1 is MGHRA and CDR2 is YSYEKL. After removal of 0 bases from V and 8 bases from J, the junction contained 10 bases not matched to a gene. The CDR3 runs 17 residues.

This clone occurred a few times. CDR3 in DNA: TGTGCCAGCAGTGCAGGGGTGAACACTGAAGCTTTCTTT. Its translation is CASSAGVNTEAFF. The genes are TRBV28 and TRBJ1-1; D may be TRBD1 (6 bases). V was trimmed by 5 bases and J by 0 bases, leaving 7 bases between them. CDR3 size: 13 residues. Germline V gene sequence: CDR1 MDHEN, CDR2 SYDVKM.

This clone was counted only a few times. V is TRBV7-8 and J is TRBJ1-1; a possible D gene is TRBD1 (6 bases). Between the trimmed V and J ends, which lost 3 bases and 10 bases, there was a span of 12 bases. Germline CDR1 is SGHVS and CDR2 is FQNEAQ. CDR3 length: 12 amino acids. The CDR3 DNA reads as TGTGCCAGCAGCTTCACAGGGTGGGCAGCTTTCTTT. As protein: CASSFTGWAAFF.

This clone was counted only a few times. The chain has TRBV30 and TRBJ2-3, with 7 bases matching TRBD2. J was trimmed by 2 bases and V by 7 bases; bases with no gene match: 15. CDR3 length: 16 residues. Germline V lookup: CDR1 GTSNPN, CDR2 SVGIG (reference sequence). CDR3 in amino acids: CASGRGTSSITDTQYF. In nucleotides, the CDR3 is TGTGCCTCGGGGAGGGGAACTAGCAGCATCACAGATACGCAGTATTTT.

V gene TRBV5-4 combines with J gene TRBJ1-1; 9 bases are shared with TRBD1. Germline V gives CDR1 SGHNT, CDR2 YYREEE (reference sequence). The length of the CDR3 is 16 residues. The trim removed 3 bases at V and 2 bases at J, leaving 8 bases unmatched. Here the CDR3 DNA reads TGTGCCAGCAGCTCGGGGACAGGGTTAGGAAACACTGAAGCTTTCTTT. It encodes CASSSGTGLGNTEAFF.

Only one count was recorded for this clone. J is TRBJ2-1 and V is TRBV28; 10 positions match TRBD2. The CDR3 sequence is 14 residues long. Germline V CDR1 and CDR2: MDHEN, SYDVKM. V gave up 10 bases and J gave up 7 bases; unmatched junction bases: 10. CDR3 nucleotides: TGTGCCACCTCAAGCGGGGGGGCCCGGAATGAGCAGTTCTTC. Translated, it gives CATSSGGARNEQFF. The full variable domain, completed using reference TRBV28 and TRBJ2-1, is DVKVTQSSRYLVKRTGEKVFLECVQDMDHENMFWYRQDPGLGLRLIYFSYDVKMKEKGDIPEGYSVSREKKERFSLILESASTNQTSMYLCATSSGGARNEQFFGPGTRLTVL.

The chain couples TRBV30 to TRBJ2-2, with D possibly matching TRBD2 (5 bases). From germline, CDR1 is GTSNPN and CDR2 SVGIG (reference sequence). V was trimmed by 3 bases and J by 5 bases, leaving 7 bases between them. The CDR3 spans 12 residues. The CDR3 spells CAWRRVTGELFF. In DNA, the CDR3 is TGTGCCTGGAGGAGGGTAACCGGGGAGCTGTTTTTT.

The chain links TRBV7-6 to TRBJ2-2, with 8 bases aligning to TRBD2. This CDR3 has 14 residues. The trim removed 5 bases at V and 4 bases at J, leaving 3 bases unmatched. Per germline, CDR1 SGHVS and CDR2 FNYEAQ. This CDR3 reads CASSAGTSTGELFF. CDR3 sequence (DNA): TGTGCCAGCAGCGCGGGGACTAGCACCGGGGAGCTGTTTTTT.

The rearrangement uses TRBV28 and TRBJ1-2, with 9 bases that match TRBD1. V shed 6 bases and J 0 bases; nucleotides not matched to a gene: 5. Per germline, CDR1 MDHEN and CDR2 SYDVKM. CDR3 length: 15 amino acids. The CDR3 region is CASSPWTGANYGYTF. The CDR3 bases are TGTGCCAGCAGCCCATGGACAGGGGCTAACTATGGCTACACCTTC.

This clone was counted a few times. This chain links TRBV19 with TRBJ1-1; D uncertain. Germline loops: CDR1 LNHDA, CDR2 SQIVND (reference sequence). V was cut by 3 bases and J by 1 base, with 9 bases left in between. The CDR3 is 14 residues long. Here the CDR3 DNA reads TGTGCCAGTAGTATCAGTTTTAAGAACACTGAAGCTTTCTTT. This encodes CASSISFKNTEAFF. Full variable domain (outside the CDR3, taken from reference TRBV19 and TRBJ1-1): DGGITQSPKYLFRKEGQNVTLSCEQNLNHDAMYWYRQDPGQGLRLIYYSQIVNDFQKGDIAEGYSVSREKKESFPLTVTSAQKNPTAFYLCASSISFKNTEAFFGQGTRLTVV.

The chain combines TRBV9 with TRBJ2-5; TRBD1 matches 11 bases. The CDR3 contains 16 residues. Germline V gene sequence: CDR1 SGDLS, CDR2 YYNGEE. Germline trimming cut 3 bases from V and 5 bases from J; bases unmatched to any gene: 9. CDR3 sequence: CASSATRTGGGETQYF. For the CDR3, the DNA is TGTGCCAGCAGCGCTACGCGGACAGGGGGCGGTGAGACCCAGTACTTC. The complete variable domain, with remaining parts taken from reference TRBV9 and TRBJ2-5, reads DSGVTQTPKHLITATGQRVTLRCSPRSGDLSVYWYQQSLDQGLQFLIQYYNGEERAKGNILERFSAQQFPDLHSELNLSSLELGDSALYFCASSATRTGGGETQYFGPGTRLLVL.

The rearrangement links TRBV7-3 to TRBJ2-4; 12 bases match TRBD2. Germline trimming cut 5 bases from V and 4 bases from J; bases unmatched to any gene: 3. The CDR3 has 15 residues. Per the germline V gene, CDR1 is SGHTA and CDR2 is FQGTGA. The CDR3 bases are TGTGCCAGCAGCCCTAGCGGGGGGGCAAAAAACATTCAGTACTTC. Protein product: CASSPSGGAKNIQYF.

The genes are TRBV21-1 and TRBJ1-1; TRBD1, the table's D call, lacks a check against the DNA. TRBV21-1 is a pseudogene locus. The CDR3 sequence is 16 residues long. The CDR3 region is CASSKGGGEKNTEAFF. The CDR3 DNA is TGTGCCAGCAGCAAAGGAGGGGGAGAGAAGAACACTGAAGCTTTCTTT.

By sample share, this clone is medium-sized. J is TRBJ1-4 and V is TRBV5-1; 9 bases are a match to TRBD1. The CDR3 spans 13 residues. CDR1 SGHRS and CDR2 YFSETQ come from the germline V gene. V shed 3 bases and J 8 bases; nucleotides not matched to a gene: 2. The CDR3 spells CASSWTGAEKLFF. The CDR3 DNA sequence: TGCGCCAGCAGCTGGACAGGGGCCGAAAAACTGTTTTTT.

This chain uses TRBV27 with TRBJ2-1, with a tentative D call TRBD1 (6 bases). The germline CDR1 and CDR2 sequences are MNHEY and SMNVEV (reference sequence). The CDR3 extends over 16 amino acids. Trimming shortened V by 7 bases and J by 2 bases, and 18 bases separated the two germline ends. In DNA form, the CDR3 reads TGTGCCAGCACCCCGGGCCTGGGGGCAACCTACAATGAGCAGTTCTTC. This translates into CASTPGLGATYNEQFF.